Sequencing of this T cell receptor (beta chain) was carried out in a study of vaccination and CD4 T cells after COVID-19. About the research overall: Overlapping spike pools from SARS-CoV-2 and HCoV-NL63, HCoV-OC43 and HCoV-229E served as culture stimuli.

Treatment noted: approximately 11-day PBMC culture with coronavirus spike peptide pools or control peptides (ViraFEST assay). On day 3 and again on day 7, fresh IL-2 medium was used to replace half the medium. A note on this clonotype: What it recognizes is unknown. Just one base apart from a much larger clone, this may be a read error.

The germline gives CDR1 SGHTA, CDR2 FQGNSA. This CDR3 comprises 14 residues. Sequencing of DNA taken from cultured CD4+ T cells relied on the Oncomine TCR Beta short-read assay. TCRdb reanalysed the PCR reads using MiXCR and keeps one entry per CDR3 protein. The sample has over 8,000 distinct CDR3 sequences, about 23% seen once. The sequence was obtained from a human donor who received a COVID-19 vaccine. The chain couples TRBV7-2 to TRBJ2-2; 7 bases are shared with TRBD1. The specimen was CD4+ T cells from blood, cultured in vitro, collected before SARS-CoV-2 vaccination. CDR3 sequence: CAGSDVQGTGELFF. Written as DNA, the CDR3 is TGTGCCGGCAGTGATGTACAGGGGACCGGGGAGCTGTTTTTT.